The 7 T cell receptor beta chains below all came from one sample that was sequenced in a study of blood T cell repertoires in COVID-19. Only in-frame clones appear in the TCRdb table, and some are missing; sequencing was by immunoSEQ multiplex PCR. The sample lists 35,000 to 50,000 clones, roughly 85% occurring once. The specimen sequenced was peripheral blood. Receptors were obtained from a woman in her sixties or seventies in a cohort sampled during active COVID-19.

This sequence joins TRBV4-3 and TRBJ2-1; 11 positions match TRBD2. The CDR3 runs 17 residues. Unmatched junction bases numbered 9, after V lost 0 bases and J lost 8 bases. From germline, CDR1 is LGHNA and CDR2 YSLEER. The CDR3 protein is CASSQDSSGRSFYEQFF. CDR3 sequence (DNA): TGCGCCAGCAGCCAAGATTCTAGCGGGAGGTCATTTTATGAGCAGTTCTTC.

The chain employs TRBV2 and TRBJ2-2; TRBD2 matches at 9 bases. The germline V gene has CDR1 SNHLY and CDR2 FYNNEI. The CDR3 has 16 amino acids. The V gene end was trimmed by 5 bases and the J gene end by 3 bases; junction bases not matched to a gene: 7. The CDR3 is CASSHPGTSYTGELFF. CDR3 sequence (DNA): TGTGCCAGCAGTCACCCCGGGACTAGCTACACCGGGGAGCTGTTTTTT.

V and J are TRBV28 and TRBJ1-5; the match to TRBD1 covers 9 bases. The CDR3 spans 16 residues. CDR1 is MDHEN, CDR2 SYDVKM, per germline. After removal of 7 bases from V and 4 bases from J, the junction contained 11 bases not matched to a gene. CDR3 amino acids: CASIDGSGTGNQPQHF. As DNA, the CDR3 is TGTGCCAGCATCGACGGCTCCGGGACAGGGAATCAGCCCCAGCATTTT.

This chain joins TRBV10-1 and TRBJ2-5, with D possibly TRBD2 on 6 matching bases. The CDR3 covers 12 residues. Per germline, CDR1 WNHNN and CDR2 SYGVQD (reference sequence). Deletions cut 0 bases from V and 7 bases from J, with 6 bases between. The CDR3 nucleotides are TGCGCCAGCAGTGAGTCGGGGGGGACCCAGTACTTC. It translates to CASSESGGTQYF.

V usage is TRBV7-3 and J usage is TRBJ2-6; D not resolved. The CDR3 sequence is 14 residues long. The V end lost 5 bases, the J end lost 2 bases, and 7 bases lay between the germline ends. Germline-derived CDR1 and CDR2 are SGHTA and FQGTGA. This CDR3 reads CASSDSPGANVLTF. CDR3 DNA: TGTGCCAGCAGCGACTCCCCTGGGGCCAACGTCCTGACTTTC.

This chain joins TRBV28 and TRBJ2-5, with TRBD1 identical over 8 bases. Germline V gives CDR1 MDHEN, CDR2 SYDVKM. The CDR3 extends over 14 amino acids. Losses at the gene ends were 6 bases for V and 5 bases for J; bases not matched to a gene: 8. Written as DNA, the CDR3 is TGTGCCAGCAGCTTACAGGGGGGTCGGGAGACCCAGTACTTC. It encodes CASSLQGGRETQYF.

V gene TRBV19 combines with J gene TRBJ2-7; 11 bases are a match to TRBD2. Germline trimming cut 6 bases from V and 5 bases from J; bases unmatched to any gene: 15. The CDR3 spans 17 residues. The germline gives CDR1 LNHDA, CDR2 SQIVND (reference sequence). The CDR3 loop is CASSTILAGEGNDEQYF. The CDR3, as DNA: TGTGCCAGTAGCACAATACTAGCGGGAGAGGGAAACGACGAGCAGTACTTC.